This T cell receptor (beta chain) appears in the sequencing data of a study of cytomegalovirus exposure and HLA in healthy donors. Data came from immunoSEQ multiplex PCR; TCRdb stores just in-frame clones and leaves some out. The repertoire holds tens of thousands of clones, approximately 84% seen once, with about 12% in the top ten. Germline V lookup: CDR1 LNHDA, CDR2 SQIVND (reference sequence). Trimming took 7 bases from V and 3 from J, leaving 13 bases between them. This CDR3 is 13 amino acids long. In the case of this clone: Its antigen is currently unknown.

Broader study findings: In vitro checks showed that a few CMV-associated chains really do target CMV antigens.

The material sequenced was PBMCs. The source is a woman aged 18-35 years in good health and CMV-seropositive. This chain links TRBV19 with TRBJ2-7; tentatively, D is TRBD1 (5 bases). The CDR3 DNA sequence: TGTGCCAGTAAGGCAGGGTCTAACTACGAGCAGTACTTC. This gives the protein CASKAGSNYEQYF.